This T cell receptor (beta chain) is drawn from a study of OX40 agonist ivuxolimab in advanced cancers. The CDR3 has 15 residues. V shed 4 bases and J 2 bases; nucleotides not matched to a gene: 3. CDR1 is MGHRA, CDR2 YSYEKL, per germline. Some clones are missing from TCRdb's copy, which holds only in-frame ones; the method was immunoSEQ multiplex PCR. Among some 69,000 clones listed, approximately 90% were seen once. The TCR sequence derives from an adult with an advanced solid tumor such as melanoma, head and neck, liver or kidney cancer. The material sequenced was CD4+ or CD8+ T cells sorted from blood, taken in a trial of the OX40 agonist ivuxolimab. The chain recombines TRBV4-1 with TRBJ2-4, with 9 bases that match TRBD1. In DNA form, the CDR3 reads TGCGCCAGCAGCCCAGGACAGGGGACCAAAAACATTCAGTACTTC. Protein product: CASSPGQGTKNIQYF.